Listed below are T cell receptor beta chains from one sample, sequenced in a study of blood T cell repertoires in COVID-19. The assay was immunoSEQ multiplex PCR, and TCRdb's table has in-frame clones only and misses some. The data show around 280,000 clones, about nine tenths seen once. Sequencing input: peripheral blood. The source of these receptors is a woman aged 30 to 39 with COVID-19, enrolled during active disease. CDR3s leave out the opening cysteine and the closing phenylalanine or tryptophan. A D gene is named only where the DNA matches it firmly.

V gene: TRBV4-1
D gene: NA
CDR3 protein: ASSPEQGWNEQF

V gene: TRBV6-1
D gene: NA
CDR3 protein: ASSDPDEQY

V gene: TRBV28
D gene: NA
CDR3 protein: ASSLGSGEQY

V gene: TRBV30
D gene: TRBD1
CDR3 protein: ALSGGWGQPQH

V gene: TRBV7-8
D gene: NA
CDR3 protein: ASSLIGGSYEQY

V gene: TRBV5-4
D gene: NA
CDR3 protein: ASSPEGVDSPLH

V gene: TRBV5-1
D gene: TRBD2
CDR3 protein: ASSYGLAGRSYEQY

V gene: TRBV6-5
D gene: TRBD1
CDR3 protein: ASRLGQVTYEQY

V gene: TRBV19
D gene: TRBD1
CDR3 protein: ASGQGRDTEAF

V gene: TRBV5-6
D gene: TRBD1
CDR3 protein: ASSLAGQASGNTIY

V gene: TRBV2
D gene: TRBD1
CDR3 protein: ASSSRDREGQPQH

V gene: TRBV7-3
D gene: NA
CDR3 protein: ASSPWALGGELF

V gene: TRBV29-1
D gene: TRBD1
CDR3 protein: SVGQGADTEAF

V gene: TRBV5-1
D gene: TRBD1
CDR3 protein: ASSLGTGAGNTIY